Listed below are T cell receptor beta chains from one sample, sequenced in a study of identical twins. MiXCR was run by TCRdb on the 5' RACE reads, yielding one entry per CDR3 protein. This sample has under 300,000 distinct CDR3 sequences, with about 9% found just once. These data also formed part of another study, on yellow fever vaccine responses in identical twins.

Source material: CD8+ T cells sorted from blood. These receptors originate from a woman between 18 and 29 years old in good health. Each CDR3 is given with its conserved first and last residue. D genes are given only for firm matches. Clone size is not always given. Where it is, it says once, few, many or a class for expanded clones.

clone_size	cdr3_length	d_call	v_call	j_call	cdr3_nt	cdr3_aa
few	15	-	TRBV6-2/TRBV6-3	TRBJ2-2	TGTGCCAGCAGACGTCTAGCACGGGGAACCGGGGAGCTGTTTTTT	CASRRLARGTGELFF
few	15	-	TRBV12-3/TRBV12-4	TRBJ2-2	TGTGCCAGCAGTCAACTCGGACAGACTACCGGGGAGCTGTTTTTT	CASSQLGQTTGELFF
many	16	-	TRBV3-1	TRBJ2-3	TGTGCCAGCAGTCGACTCGCCCCCCCAAGCACAGATACGCAGTATTTT	CASSRLAPPSTDTQYF
-	13	-	TRBV9	TRBJ1-2	TGTGCCAGCAGCGTAGGTAGGGATAGTGGCTACACCTTC	CASSVGRDSGYTF
-	14	-	TRBV29-1	TRBJ2-7	TGCAGCGTTGAAACCCCTAGCGCCTCCTACGAGCAGTACTTC	CSVETPSASYEQYF
-	13	-	TRBV29-1	TRBJ1-2	TGCAGCGTTGTTGGGGGCGCAGACTATGGCTACACCTTC	CSVVGGADYGYTF
few	15	-	TRBV10-3	TRBJ2-1	TGTGCCATCAGTGATTGGCAAGCCGGACACAATGAGCAGTTCTTC	CAISDWQAGHNEQFF
few	16	-	TRBV7-8	TRBJ2-3	TGTGCCAGCACCCCGCCAGCGGAGGTGGGCACAGATACGCAGTATTTT	CASTPPAEVGTDTQYF
-	16	-	TRBV6-2/TRBV6-3	TRBJ2-1	TGTGCCAGCAGTTACTCTTCCGGGTTTAGGGACAATGAGCAGTTCTTC	CASSYSSGFRDNEQFF
-	16	-	TRBV6-2/TRBV6-3	TRBJ2-6	TGTGCCAGCAGTTACTCGACGGGCGGTGGGGCCAACGTCCTGACTTTC	CASSYSTGGGANVLTF
-	13	-	TRBV9	TRBJ2-3	TGTGCCAGCAGCGTAGCGTCCGGGGATACGCAGTATTTT	CASSVASGDTQYF
many	15	TRBD1	TRBV27	TRBJ2-7	TGTGCCAGCAGTTCCTCGTGGCAGGGGGCCAACGAGCAGTACTTC	CASSSSWQGANEQYF
-	18	TRBD1	TRBV6-1	TRBJ2-2	TGTGCCAGCAGTCCCCGGGACAGGGGGCGTGGGAACACCGGGGAGCTGTTTTTT	CASSPRDRGRGNTGELFF
few	12	-	TRBV29-1	TRBJ2-7	TGCAGCGTTGAAGATCTAGGGAACGAGCAGTACTTC	CSVEDLGNEQYF
few	14	TRBD1	TRBV6-1	TRBJ2-3	TGTGCCAGCAGTGGACAGGGGAGTACAGATACGCAGTATTTT	CASSGQGSTDTQYF
-	10	-	TRBV2	TRBJ2-5	TGTGCCAGCATTGGTCCGAGGCAGTACTTC	CASIGPRQYF
many	13	-	TRBV7-9	TRBJ2-7	TGTGCCAGCAGCAGGACAGCTCCGTACGAGCAGTACTTC	CASSRTAPYEQYF
many	15	-	TRBV12-3/TRBV12-4	TRBJ2-6	TGTGCCAGCAGGAAACAGGGTCCCGGGGCCAACGTCCTGACTTTC	CASRKQGPGANVLTF
few	16	-	TRBV24-1	TRBJ2-1	TGTGCCACCAGTGATTATCGCGGGATCAACTACAATGAGCAGTTCTTC	CATSDYRGINYNEQFF
many	13	-	TRBV29-1	TRBJ1-2	TGCAGCGTTGTACGGGGGCGCGGCTATGGCTACACCTTC	CSVVRGRGYGYTF
-	19	TRBD2	TRBV27	TRBJ2-1	TGTGCCAGCAGCCCGTTAAATTATAACTTAGCGGGAGCCTACAATGAGCAGTTCTTC	CASSPLNYNLAGAYNEQFF
many	13	-	TRBV6-2/TRBV6-3	TRBJ2-1	TGTGCCAGCAGTTACGGGGACTACAATGAGCAGTTCTTC	CASSYGDYNEQFF
many	16	-	TRBV20-1	TRBJ1-1	TGCAGTGCTAGAGACCCCAAAAGTAAGACAGGATCTGAAGCTTTCTTT	CSARDPKSKTGSEAFF
-	15	-	TRBV12-3/TRBV12-4	TRBJ1-1	TGTGCCAGCAGCCAAGGGGGGCTCCTGGACACTGAAGCTTTCTTT	CASSQGGLLDTEAFF
-	11	-	TRBV28	TRBJ1-1	TGTGCCAGCATTTTGAACACTGAAGCTTTCTTT	CASILNTEAFF
many	14	-	TRBV29-1	TRBJ2-1	TGCAGCGTTGAAGAGGGCCGAAATGGGCATGAGCAGTTCTTC	CSVEEGRNGHEQFF
-	15	-	TRBV11-2	TRBJ2-7	TGTGCCAGCAGGCCTAACCCTAGGGACTCCTACGAGCAGTACTTC	CASRPNPRDSYEQYF
once	15	-	TRBV12-3/TRBV12-4	TRBJ2-7	TGTGCCAGCAGCCGGGAACAGACCCCGTCCTACGAGCAGTACTTC	CASSREQTPSYEQYF
-	15	TRBD2	TRBV7-9	TRBJ2-1	TGTGCCAGCAGCATCACGACTAGCGGGAACAATGAGCAGTTCTTC	CASSITTSGNNEQFF
-	15	-	TRBV28	TRBJ2-1	TGTGCCAGCAGTTTACCTGCGTTTGGAGCGGCTGAGCAGTTCTTC	CASSLPAFGAAEQFF
few	14	-	TRBV20-1	TRBJ1-3	TGCAGTGCTAGTTGGACCGCCACTGGAAACACCATATATTTT	CSASWTATGNTIYF